This is a list of T cell receptor beta chains from one sample in a study of cytomegalovirus exposure and HLA in healthy donors. This table comes from immunoSEQ multiplex PCR, and its TCRdb copy is limited to in-frame clones, with some not included. The sample lists 140,000 to 150,000 clones; 75% to 80% were seen once. The sequenced sample was PBMCs. The receptors were gathered from a male donor in good health and CMV-seronegative. Both conserved end residues are part of each CDR3. The D gene is left open where the match is weak. Clone size appears in some rows only: once, few, many, or a class for an expanded clone.

>TRBV4-1|.|TRBJ1-6|.
CASSPSVLGANSPLHF
TGCGCCAGCAGCCCCTCTGTCCTGGGGGCTAATTCACCCCTCCACTTT
>TRBV11-2|TRBD2|TRBJ2-5|once
CASSVTLAGFGETQYF
TGTGCCAGCAGCGTCACACTAGCGGGGTTCGGAGAGACCCAGTACTTC
>TRBV10-3|.|TRBJ2-7|.
CAISESGGYEQYF
TGTGCCATCAGTGAGTCAGGAGGATACGAGCAGTACTTC
>TRBV5-3|TRBD1|TRBJ2-3|.
CARSLGRRQGWDTQYF
TGTGCCAGAAGCTTAGGGCGGCGACAGGGATGGGATACGCAGTATTTT
>TRBV15|TRBD2|TRBJ2-5|few
CATSYGGGETQYF
TGTGCCACCAGCTACGGGGGAGGGGAGACCCAGTACTTC
>TRBV5-5|.|TRBJ2-7|.
CASSPWQGGSYEQYF
TGTGCCAGCAGCCCCTGGCAGGGGGGCTCCTACGAGCAGTACTTC
>TRBV5-1|TRBD2|TRBJ2-3|once
CASSLGGGAADTQYF
TGCGCCAGCAGCTTGGGCGGGGGTGCGGCAGATACGCAGTATTTT
>TRBV9|.|TRBJ1-1|.
CASSSYPQVVGQNTEAFF
TGTGCCAGCAGCTCGTACCCACAGGTGGTGGGACAAAACACTGAAGCTTTCTTT
>TRBV7-9|TRBD2|TRBJ2-7|.
CSSSPGTSTYEQYF
TGTTCCAGCAGCCCCGGGACTAGTACCTACGAGCAGTACTTC
>TRBV10-2|.|TRBJ1-1|.
CASSETRRVRNTEAFF
TGCGCCAGCAGTGAGACGAGGAGAGTTAGGAACACTGAAGCTTTCTTT
>TRBV2|TRBD2|TRBJ2-3|.
CASFRGGSTDTQYF
TGTGCCAGCTTTCGGGGGGGTAGCACAGATACGCAGTATTTT
>TRBV7-9|.|TRBJ1-2|.
CASSPVGSGGAFYGYTF
TGTGCCAGCAGCCCTGTTGGTTCTGGCGGAGCCTTCTATGGCTACACCTTC
>TRBV15|.|TRBJ1-5|.
CATSRDPRTGRNQPQHF
TGTGCCACCAGCAGAGATCCCCGCACAGGGCGCAATCAGCCCCAGCATTTT
>TRBV6-1|TRBD1|TRBJ1-5|.
CASHDRTGREPQHF
TGTGCCAGCCACGACAGGACAGGTAGGGAGCCCCAGCATTTT
>TRBV6-1|.|TRBJ1-3|.
CASSEQGGAGNTIYF
TGTGCCAGCAGTGAACAGGGAGGGGCTGGAAACACCATATATTTT